These 15 T cell receptor beta chains were sequenced from one sample in a study of blood T cell repertoires in COVID-19. Data came from immunoSEQ multiplex PCR; TCRdb stores just in-frame clones and leaves some out. Among around 170,000 clones listed, over 70% were seen once. The sequenced sample was PBMCs or T cells enriched from blood (not recorded which). The receptors come from a man between 60 and 70 years old who had been exposed to COVID-19.

This clone was seen a single time. This CDR3 reads CASSLRAGGDTQYF. For the CDR3, the DNA is TGTGCCAGCAGTTTAAGAGCGGGAGGTGATACGCAGTATTTT. This chain connects TRBV28 to TRBJ2-3, with TRBD2 identical over 9 bases. V was clipped by 2 bases and J by 6 bases; unmatched bases: 3. The germline gives CDR1 MDHEN, CDR2 SYDVKM. This CDR3 has 14 residues.

The genes are TRBV27 and TRBJ2-7, with D maybe TRBD2 (6 bases). The CDR3 totals 13 residues. CDR1 and CDR2 from the germline V gene are MNHEY and SMNVEV (reference sequence). V lost 2 bases to trimming and J lost 6 bases, with 11 bases between them. The CDR3 reads CASSLGGLAEQYF. The CDR3 DNA sequence: TGTGCCAGCAGTTTAGGAGGGTTGGCCGAGCAGTACTTC.

This chain uses TRBV28 with TRBJ2-7; the match to TRBD1 covers 7 bases. Germline V gene sequence: CDR1 MDHEN, CDR2 SYDVKM. The CDR3 contains 13 residues. Unmatched junction bases numbered 7, after V lost 8 bases and J lost 3 bases. CDR3 protein: CASDRASYYEQYF. The CDR3 DNA sequence: TGTGCCAGCGACAGGGCCTCGTACTACGAGCAGTACTTC.

This clone is a singleton in its sample. This sequence joins TRBV6-2 or TRBV6-3 and TRBJ2-2; 7 nucleotides align to TRBD1. The germline gives CDR1 MNHEY, CDR2 SVGEGT. CDR3 length equals 17 residues. The ends lost 0 bases at V and 5 bases at J; junction bases unmatched: 9. The CDR3 DNA reads as TGTGCCAGCAGTTACTCGAAAGGGACAGTAGATACCGGGGAGCTGTTTTTT. Its protein is CASSYSKGTVDTGELFF.

This chain joins TRBV7-2 and TRBJ1-5; tentative D call: TRBD1 (5 bases). From germline, CDR1 is SGHTA and CDR2 FQGNSA. The CDR3 has 14 amino acids. V lost 5 bases and J lost 4, with 12 bases in between. This CDR3 reads CASSATGGNQPQHF. CDR3 coding DNA: TGTGCCAGCAGCGCTACAGGAGGGAATCAGCCCCAGCATTTT.

The chain has TRBV19 and TRBJ2-6, with 7 nucleotides matching TRBD1. The CDR3 loop spans 18 amino acids. The V segment lost 3 bases and the J segment 2 bases; nucleotides outside the gene matches: 10. Germline V lookup: CDR1 LNHDA, CDR2 SQIVND (reference sequence). CDR3 bases: TGTGCCAGTAGTATTCTTGACAGGGCGGTTACTGGGGCCAACGTCCTGACTTTC. Protein: CASSILDRAVTGANVLTF.

The chain couples TRBV7-8 to TRBJ1-6; 7 bases agree with TRBD1. Germline CDR1 and CDR2: SGHVS and FQNEAQ. V dropped 5 bases and J dropped 7; count of bases not matched to a gene: 5. The CDR3 contains 14 residues. CDR3: CASSPTGVNSPLHF. In DNA, the CDR3 is TGTGCCAGCAGCCCCACAGGGGTGAATTCACCCCTCCACTTT.

A remark on this clone: Within the sample, other DNA sequences also encode this same CDR3. The chain uses TRBV6-5 and TRBJ2-1; 8 bases are a match to TRBD1. Germline V CDR1 and CDR2: MNHEY, SVGAGI. The ends lost 0 bases at V and 4 bases at J; junction bases unmatched: 5. The CDR3 is 16 residues long. The CDR3 DNA reads as TGTGCCAGCAGTTACTCGAGGACAGGGACATACAATGAGCAGTTCTTC. It translates to CASSYSRTGTYNEQFF.

Only a few counts were recorded for this clone. The V call is TRBV7-2, the J call TRBJ2-5, with 9 bases lining up with TRBD2. J gave up 5 bases and V 6 bases, and 10 bases lay outside the gene matches. This CDR3 has 15 residues. Germline CDR1 SGHTA, CDR2 FQGNSA. CDR3 residues: CASSLGGLAGETQYF. CDR3 sequence (DNA): TGTGCCAGCAGTCTAGGGGGACTAGCAGGGGAGACCCAGTACTTC.

The chain joins TRBV2 to TRBJ1-6; weak D call: TRBD1 (5 bases). The CDR3 has 16 amino acids. V was trimmed by 4 bases and J by 7 bases, leaving 17 bases between them. Germline values: CDR1 SNHLY, CDR2 FYNNEI. The CDR3: CASSALSTVLNSPLHF. The DNA of the CDR3 is TGTGCCAGCAGTGCCTTATCGACAGTTCTAAATTCACCCCTCCACTTT.

This chain connects TRBV2 to TRBJ2-2, with D tentatively TRBD1 (5 bases). The germline V gene encodes CDR1 SNHLY and CDR2 FYNNEI. The CDR3 totals 16 residues. V lost 5 bases, J lost 3 bases, and 16 bases lay in between. CDR3 residues: CASSLDSPWDTGELFF. CDR3 nucleotide sequence: TGTGCCAGCAGTCTTGACAGTCCTTGGGACACCGGGGAGCTGTTTTTT.

The chain links TRBV27 to TRBJ1-6; D is uncertain. Germline loops: CDR1 MNHEY, CDR2 SMNVEV (reference sequence). The CDR3 has 13 residues. Trimming shortened V by 6 bases and J by 10 bases, and 13 bases separated the two germline ends. CDR3 region: CASRPPGGSPLHF. The CDR3, as DNA: TGTGCCAGCAGACCCCCGGGTGGATCACCCCTCCACTTT.

The chain employs TRBV27 and TRBJ2-2; TRBD1 aligns across 9 bases. J was trimmed by 4 bases and V by 6 bases; bases with no gene match: 6. The CDR3 runs 15 residues. CDR1 MNHEY and CDR2 SMNVEV come from the germline V gene (reference sequence). The CDR3 DNA reads as TGTGCCAGCAGCACAAGACAGGGGGGCACCGGGGAGCTGTTTTTT. Protein: CASSTRQGGTGELFF.

V is TRBV14 and J is TRBJ1-5; TRBD1 matches 10 bases. Germline CDR1 is SGHDN and CDR2 is FVKESK. The CDR3 has 20 amino acids. V was clipped by 0 bases and J by 0 bases; unmatched bases: 11. In nucleotides, the CDR3 is TGTGCCAGCAGCCAAGATTGCTCCCTGGACAGGGGGGATAGCAATCAGCCCCAGCATTTT. This codes for CASSQDCSLDRGDSNQPQHF.

This clone was detected only a few times. V is TRBV27 and J is TRBJ2-6, with D possibly TRBD2 on 5 matching bases. CDR1 is MNHEY and CDR2 is SMNVEV in the germline V gene (reference sequence). Trimming pared 5 bases from V and 0 bases from J, leaving 14 bases between. The CDR3 runs to 17 residues. DNA of the CDR3: TGTGCCAGCAGTCTCGCTGACGGGAACTCTGGGGCCAACGTCCTGACTTTC. It encodes CASSLADGNSGANVLTF.